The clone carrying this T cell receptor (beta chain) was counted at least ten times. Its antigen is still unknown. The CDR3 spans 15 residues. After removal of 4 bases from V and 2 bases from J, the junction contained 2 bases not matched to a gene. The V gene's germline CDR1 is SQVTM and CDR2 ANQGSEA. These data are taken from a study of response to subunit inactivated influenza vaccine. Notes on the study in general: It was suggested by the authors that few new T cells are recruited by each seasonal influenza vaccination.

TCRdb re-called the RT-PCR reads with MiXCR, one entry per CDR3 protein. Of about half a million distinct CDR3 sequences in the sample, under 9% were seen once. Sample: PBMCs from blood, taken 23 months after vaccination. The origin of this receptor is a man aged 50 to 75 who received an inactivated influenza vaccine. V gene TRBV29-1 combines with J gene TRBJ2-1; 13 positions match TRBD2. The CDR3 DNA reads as TGCAGCGTTGTCACTAGCGGGGGGGCCTACAATGAGCAGTTCTTC. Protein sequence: CSVVTSGGAYNEQFF.